One and the same sample provided the 10 T cell receptor beta chains below, sequenced in a study of blood T cell repertoires in COVID-19. Sequencing was performed with immunoSEQ multiplex PCR; in TCRdb, only in-frame clones are kept and a portion is missing. The sample includes 250,000 or so clones, 89% of them seen just once. Sequencing was performed on peripheral blood. All receptors come from a woman in her 40s who had recovered from COVID-19.

The chain links TRBV24-1 to TRBJ2-1; tentative D call: TRBD2 (6 bases). The CDR3 has 13 residues. V shed 9 bases and J shed 8 bases, with 16 bases lying between them. Germline CDR1 is KGHDR and CDR2 is SFDVKD. CDR3 region: CATGTGALDEQFF. The CDR3 DNA sequence: TGTGCCACCGGAACGGGAGCGCTGGATGAGCAGTTCTTC.

The chain links TRBV30 to TRBJ2-2; tentative D call: TRBD1 (6 bases). The CDR3 has 14 amino acids. The germline CDR1 and CDR2 sequences are GTSNPN and SVGIG (reference sequence). Trimming took off 4 bases at V and 7 bases at J, with 16 bases between the two ends. The CDR3 coding sequence is TGTGCCTGGAAAGGGGGTGGGGGTTACGGGGAGCTGTTTTTT. It is translated as CAWKGGGGYGELFF. Drawing the rest from reference TRBV30 and TRBJ2-2, the complete variable domain is SQTIHQWPATLVQPVGSPLSLECTVEGTSNPNLYWYRQAAGRGLQLLFYSVGIGQISSEVPQNLSASRPQDRQFILSSKKLLLSDSGFYLCAWKGGGGYGELFFGEGSRLTVL.

The V call is TRBV6-2 or TRBV6-3, the J call TRBJ2-5, with D perhaps TRBD2 (7 bases). Trimming stripped 2 bases from V and 4 bases from J, with 14 bases between. This CDR3 has 15 residues. Germline V gene lookup returns CDR1 MNHEY and CDR2 SVGEGT. The CDR3 sequence is CASSYPAGARETQYF. Here the CDR3 DNA reads TGTGCCAGCAGTTACCCGGCGGGGGCGCGAGAGACCCAGTACTTC.

This clone was observed a handful of times. The chain recombines TRBV29-1 with TRBJ1-1; D uncertain. The CDR3 has 14 residues. Germline loops: CDR1 SQVTM, CDR2 ANQGSEA. V was trimmed by 3 bases and J by 4 bases, leaving 15 bases between them. The CDR3 DNA reads TGCAGCGTTGAGGCCAGGCTCGCACGCACTGAAGCTTTCTTT. It translates to CSVEARLARTEAFF.

The chain combines TRBV4-1 with TRBJ2-1; possible D gene TRBD1, 5 bases. The V end was cut by 3 bases, the J end by 3 bases, with 15 bases between. Germline assignment: CDR1 MGHRA and CDR2 YSYEKL. This CDR3 has 16 residues. The CDR3 DNA reads TGCGCCAGCAGCCACGCAGGGCCCCAGAACTACAATGAGCAGTTCTTC. Translating it yields CASSHAGPQNYNEQFF.

A note on this clone: The same CDR3 arises from other DNA sequences in this sample as well. The chain uses TRBV9 and TRBJ2-3; 7 positions agree with TRBD2. J gave up 1 base and V 0 bases, and 2 bases lay outside the gene matches. CDR1 is SGDLS, CDR2 YYNGEE, per germline. CDR3 size: 15 residues. The CDR3 here is CASSVAGGGTDTQYF. As DNA, the CDR3 is TGTGCCAGCAGCGTAGCGGGAGGAGGCACAGATACGCAGTATTTT.

This clone was counted between two and nine times. V gene TRBV6-1 combines with J gene TRBJ2-1; 9 positions agree with TRBD2. The CDR3 is made up of 17 amino acids. Germline CDR1 is MNHNS and CDR2 is SASEGT. With 3 bases clipped from V and 7 bases from J, the junction kept 13 bases outside the gene matches. The chain's CDR3 is CASSDISGLAGRNEQFF. The DNA for the CDR3 is TGTGCCAGCAGTGATATCTCCGGGCTAGCGGGAAGGAATGAGCAGTTCTTC.

The chain uses TRBV5-8 and TRBJ1-1, with 8 bases lining up with TRBD1. Germline lookup yields CDR1 SGHTS and CDR2 YDEGEE. Trimming cost V 6 bases and J 0 bases; bases outside gene matches: 4. This CDR3 spans 14 amino acids. CDR3: CASTQGAMNTEAFF. In DNA form, the CDR3 reads TGTGCCAGCACCCAGGGGGCGATGAACACTGAAGCTTTCTTT.

This chain connects TRBV7-3 to TRBJ2-1, with 13 bases aligning to TRBD2. Germline CDR1 SGHTA, CDR2 FQGTGA. The CDR3 spans 18 residues. V shed 4 bases, J shed 0 bases, and the junction held 6 bases outside the gene matches. The CDR3 is CASSSGTSGVYSYNEQFF. The CDR3 DNA reads as TGTGCCAGCAGCTCGGGGACTAGCGGGGTCTACTCCTACAATGAGCAGTTCTTC.

The chain combines TRBV5-1 with TRBJ2-3; D is unresolved. Germline assignment: CDR1 SGHRS and CDR2 YFSETQ. This CDR3 has 15 residues. Trimming pared 0 bases from V and 2 bases from J, leaving 10 bases between. CDR3 coding DNA: TGCGCCAGCAGCTTGGGCGGCAGCCTCACAGATACGCAGTATTTT. Protein sequence: CASSLGGSLTDTQYF.